This TCR beta chain was recovered during a study of blood T cell repertoires in COVID-19. On the study more broadly: Whether acute or convalescent, the COVID-19 samples came from the United States, Italy and Spain. In each case, the material was cDNA or gDNA derived from T cells, B-cell-depleted T cells, or PBMCs.

The table came from immunoSEQ multiplex PCR; TCRdb's copy has only in-frame clones and leaves some out. Of more than 25,000 clones in the sample, approximately 84% were seen once. V lost 6 bases, J lost 3 bases, and 11 bases lay in between. The germline gives CDR1 ENHRY, CDR2 SYGVKD. The CDR3 spans 13 residues. This chain connects TRBV10-3 to TRBJ1-1; the D gene is possibly TRBD1 (5 bases). The clonotype comes from a man aged 80 or over with active COVID-19. Material: peripheral blood. In nucleotides, the CDR3 is TGTGCCATCAGCCCAAGGGGTGACACTGAAGCTTTCTTT. Protein sequence: CAISPRGDTEAFF.